These T cell receptor beta chains were read from a single sample in a study of lung T cells in sarcoidosis with Löfgren's syndrome. TCRdb recomputed calls from the reads with MiXCR, one row per CDR3 protein. Among some 18,000 distinct CDR3 sequences, less than 25% were seen once, and the ten largest hold roughly 4.3%. Sequenced: CD4+ T cells from PBMCs. The source of these receptors is a human donor with sarcoidosis (Löfgren's syndrome or another form), or a control subject (not recorded which). Each CDR3 is given with its conserved first and last residue. The D gene is left open where the match is weak. Expanded clones get a size class; other rows say once, few or many, or leave the size out.

cdr3_aa: CASQTNRVFHQPQHF
cdr3_nt: TGTGCCAGCCAAACCAACAGGGTATTTCATCAGCCCCAGCATTTT
clone_size: many
v_call: TRBV19
d_call: .
j_call: TRBJ1-5

cdr3_aa: CASSLAVANTEAFF
cdr3_nt: TGTGCCAGCAGTTTAGCAGTCGCGAACACTGAGGCTTTCTTT
clone_size: .
v_call: TRBV28
d_call: .
j_call: TRBJ1-1

cdr3_aa: CATSRGSGSTKQYF
cdr3_nt: TGTGCCACCAGCAGGGGTAGCGGCTCTACGAAGCAGTACTTC
clone_size: medium-sized
v_call: TRBV15
d_call: .
j_call: TRBJ2-7

cdr3_aa: CASREKFADEAFF
cdr3_nt: TGCGCCAGCAGAGAGAAGTTTGCTGATGAGGCTTTCTTT
clone_size: once
v_call: TRBV5-1
d_call: .
j_call: TRBJ1-1

cdr3_aa: CASSLEPGQGYEQYF
cdr3_nt: TGCGCCAGCAGCTTGGAGCCAGGGCAGGGCTACGAGCAGTACTTC
clone_size: many
v_call: TRBV5-1
d_call: .
j_call: TRBJ2-7

cdr3_aa: CASSYSRGTGANVLTF
cdr3_nt: TGTGCCAGCAGTTACTCGCGGGGGACTGGGGCCAACGTCCTGACTTTC
clone_size: many
v_call: TRBV6-6
d_call: TRBD2
j_call: TRBJ2-6

cdr3_aa: CASSPRNTGELFF
cdr3_nt: TGTGCCAGTAGCCCTCGGAACACCGGGGAGCTGTTTTTT
clone_size: many
v_call: TRBV19
d_call: .
j_call: TRBJ2-2

cdr3_aa: CSAKRGGSYNEQFF
cdr3_nt: TGCAGTGCAAAACGCGGGGGAAGTTACAATGAGCAGTTCTTC
clone_size: many
v_call: TRBV20-1
d_call: TRBD2
j_call: TRBJ2-1

cdr3_aa: CASSSRTGMNTEAFF
cdr3_nt: TGTGCCAGCAGTTCCCGGACAGGCATGAACACTGAAGCTTTCTTT
clone_size: few
v_call: TRBV12-3/TRBV12-4
d_call: TRBD1
j_call: TRBJ1-1

cdr3_aa: CANIHYTGLQETQYF
cdr3_nt: TGTGCCAACATTCATTACACGGGACTCCAAGAGACCCAGTACTTC
clone_size: many
v_call: TRBV12-3/TRBV12-4
d_call: .
j_call: TRBJ2-5

cdr3_aa: CASSSTGSNTEAFF
cdr3_nt: TGTGCCAGCAGTTCGACAGGGTCGAACACTGAAGCTTTCTTT
clone_size: many
v_call: TRBV2
d_call: TRBD1
j_call: TRBJ1-1

cdr3_aa: CSARDRASSYNEQFF
cdr3_nt: TGCAGTGCTAGAGATAGGGCTAGTTCCTACAATGAGCAGTTCTTC
clone_size: medium-sized
v_call: TRBV20-1
d_call: .
j_call: TRBJ2-1

cdr3_aa: CSARALDQETQYF
cdr3_nt: TGCAGTGCTAGAGCCCTAGACCAAGAGACCCAGTACTTC
clone_size: many
v_call: TRBV20-1
d_call: .
j_call: TRBJ2-5

cdr3_aa: CASARQGLNNEQFF
cdr3_nt: TGTGCCAGCGCTCGACAGGGCCTAAACAATGAGCAGTTCTTC
clone_size: many
v_call: TRBV2
d_call: TRBD1
j_call: TRBJ2-1

cdr3_aa: CASSLKTGDNQPQHF
cdr3_nt: TGCGCCAGCAGCCTTAAGACAGGGGACAATCAGCCCCAGCATTTT
clone_size: many
v_call: TRBV4-1
d_call: TRBD1
j_call: TRBJ1-5

cdr3_aa: CASSLDFSGELFF
cdr3_nt: TGTGCCAGCAGTTTAGACTTCTCCGGGGAGCTGTTTTTT
clone_size: .
v_call: TRBV12-3/TRBV12-4
d_call: .
j_call: TRBJ2-2

cdr3_aa: CSARDPGPGIEQFF
cdr3_nt: TGCAGTGCTAGAGATCCGGGCCCCGGGATCGAGCAGTTCTTC
clone_size: many
v_call: TRBV20-1
d_call: .
j_call: TRBJ2-1

cdr3_aa: CSAIKDRSSYSNQPQHF
cdr3_nt: TGCAGTGCAATCAAGGACAGGTCCAGTTATAGCAATCAGCCCCAGCATTTT
clone_size: many
v_call: TRBV20-1
d_call: TRBD1
j_call: TRBJ1-5

cdr3_aa: CASSQDPNYGYTF
cdr3_nt: TGTGCCAGCAGCCAGGACCCCAACTATGGCTACACCTTC
clone_size: many
v_call: TRBV7-9
d_call: .
j_call: TRBJ1-2

cdr3_aa: CASSLRQGGETQYF
cdr3_nt: TGTGCCAGCAGCCTCCGCCAGGGAGGAGAGACCCAGTACTTC
clone_size: .
v_call: TRBV3-1
d_call: .
j_call: TRBJ2-5

cdr3_aa: CSVDGGLGSYEQYF
cdr3_nt: TGCAGCGTAGACGGTGGTTTGGGTTCCTACGAGCAGTACTTC
clone_size: .
v_call: TRBV29-1
d_call: .
j_call: TRBJ2-7

cdr3_aa: CASSLEQERGNIQYF
cdr3_nt: TGTGCCAGCAGCTTAGAACAGGAAAGGGGGAACATTCAGTACTTC
clone_size: .
v_call: TRBV11-2
d_call: .
j_call: TRBJ2-4

cdr3_aa: CASSQVLAGNEQFF
cdr3_nt: TGTGCCAGCAGCCAAGTCCTAGCGGGAAATGAGCAGTTCTTC
clone_size: .
v_call: TRBV3-1
d_call: TRBD2
j_call: TRBJ2-1

cdr3_aa: CASSTRVADEQFF
cdr3_nt: TGTGCCAGCAGTACCAGGGTGGCGGATGAGCAGTTCTTC
clone_size: medium-sized
v_call: TRBV6-1
d_call: .
j_call: TRBJ2-1

cdr3_aa: CATSSRLDSRGDTQYF
cdr3_nt: TGTGCCACTTCCTCTAGACTAGATTCGCGGGGAGATACGCAGTATTTT
clone_size: few
v_call: TRBV24-1
d_call: .
j_call: TRBJ2-3

cdr3_aa: CAWSPKLAGLYEQYF
cdr3_nt: TGTGCCTGGAGTCCAAAACTAGCGGGTCTCTACGAGCAGTACTTC
clone_size: .
v_call: TRBV30
d_call: TRBD2
j_call: TRBJ2-7

cdr3_aa: CASSPRELRLHEQYF
cdr3_nt: TGTGCCAGCTCCCCGCGAGAACTCCGGCTGCACGAGCAGTACTTC
clone_size: many
v_call: TRBV19
d_call: .
j_call: TRBJ2-7

cdr3_aa: CASSFSLAINTGELFF
cdr3_nt: TGTGCCAGCAGTTTTAGTCTAGCGATCAACACCGGGGAGCTGTTTTTT
clone_size: many
v_call: TRBV28
d_call: .
j_call: TRBJ2-2

cdr3_aa: CSASRLAGSYNEQFF
cdr3_nt: TGCAGTGCTAGCCGACTAGCGGGGTCCTACAATGAGCAGTTCTTC
clone_size: many
v_call: TRBV20-1
d_call: TRBD2
j_call: TRBJ2-1

cdr3_aa: CAGSFVGTGRPSSYEQYF
cdr3_nt: TGTGCCGGCAGTTTTGTCGGGACAGGGCGACCCTCTAGCTACGAGCAGTACTTC
clone_size: few
v_call: TRBV28
d_call: TRBD1
j_call: TRBJ2-7

cdr3_aa: CAISARTSGGADSYNEQFF
cdr3_nt: TGTGCCATCAGTGCCAGGACTAGCGGGGGGGCCGACTCCTACAATGAGCAGTTCTTC
clone_size: few
v_call: TRBV10-3
d_call: TRBD2
j_call: TRBJ2-1

cdr3_aa: CATSDSGQGTYNEQFF
cdr3_nt: TGTGCCACCAGTGATTCGGGACAGGGGACCTACAATGAGCAGTTCTTC
clone_size: many
v_call: TRBV24-1
d_call: TRBD1
j_call: TRBJ2-1

cdr3_aa: CASSYGLAGGPDTQYF
cdr3_nt: TGTGCCAGCAGTTACGGACTAGCGGGAGGGCCAGATACGCAGTATTTT
clone_size: many
v_call: TRBV6-6
d_call: TRBD2
j_call: TRBJ2-3

cdr3_aa: CASSYSEIFMNTEAFF
cdr3_nt: TGTGCCAGCAGTTACTCGGAAATCTTCATGAACACTGAAGCTTTCTTT
clone_size: medium-sized
v_call: TRBV6-2/TRBV6-3
d_call: .
j_call: TRBJ1-1

cdr3_aa: CASSFRGSNQPQHF
cdr3_nt: TGTGCCAGCAGCTTCAGGGGGAGCAATCAGCCCCAGCATTTT
clone_size: medium-sized
v_call: TRBV12-3/TRBV12-4
d_call: TRBD1
j_call: TRBJ1-5

cdr3_aa: CASSRFRDEKLFF
cdr3_nt: TGTGCCAGCAGTAGATTCAGGGATGAAAAGCTGTTTTTT
clone_size: .
v_call: TRBV6-1
d_call: .
j_call: TRBJ1-4

cdr3_aa: CAGSFDGDQPQHF
cdr3_nt: TGTGCCGGCAGCTTCGACGGTGATCAGCCCCAGCATTTT
clone_size: .
v_call: TRBV7-2
d_call: .
j_call: TRBJ1-5

cdr3_aa: CASSLAVGLNTEAFF
cdr3_nt: TGCGCCAGCAGCTTGGCCGTAGGTCTAAACACTGAAGCTTTCTTT
clone_size: many
v_call: TRBV5-1
d_call: .
j_call: TRBJ1-1

cdr3_aa: CASSSASGSNNEQSF
cdr3_nt: TGTGCCAGCAGCTCGGCTAGCGGGAGTAACAATGAGCAGTCCTTC
clone_size: .
v_call: TRBV4-2
d_call: TRBD2
j_call: TRBJ2-1

cdr3_aa: CASSGKQGQDYGYTF
cdr3_nt: TGCGCCAGCAGCGGAAAACAGGGTCAAGACTATGGCTACACCTTC
clone_size: few
v_call: TRBV4-1
d_call: .
j_call: TRBJ1-2

cdr3_aa: CATGDRGYNEQFF
cdr3_nt: TGTGCCACCGGGGACAGGGGTTACAATGAGCAGTTCTTC
clone_size: many
v_call: TRBV2
d_call: TRBD1
j_call: TRBJ2-1

cdr3_aa: CASSLADRGFSLSYNEQFF
cdr3_nt: TGTGCCAGCAGCTTAGCCGACAGAGGGTTTTCGCTTTCCTACAATGAGCAGTTCTTC
clone_size: many
v_call: TRBV7-6
d_call: .
j_call: TRBJ2-1

cdr3_aa: CASRGQLYNEQFF
cdr3_nt: TGTGCCAGCAGAGGACAGCTCTACAATGAGCAGTTCTTC
clone_size: medium-sized
v_call: TRBV6-1
d_call: .
j_call: TRBJ2-1

cdr3_aa: CSAPTNEQFF
cdr3_nt: TGCAGTGCGCCGACCAATGAGCAGTTCTTC
clone_size: medium-sized
v_call: TRBV20-1
d_call: .
j_call: TRBJ2-1

cdr3_aa: CASSFRGQDTEAFF
cdr3_nt: TGTGCCAGCAGCTTTCGGGGCCAGGACACTGAAGCTTTCTTT
clone_size: few
v_call: TRBV7-3
d_call: .
j_call: TRBJ1-1

cdr3_aa: CASRPGQQIGNTEAFF
cdr3_nt: TGTGCCAGCAGGCCGGGACAGCAAATTGGGAACACTGAAGCTTTCTTT
clone_size: many
v_call: TRBV12-3/TRBV12-4
d_call: TRBD1
j_call: TRBJ1-1

cdr3_aa: CASRPIGGNQPQHF
cdr3_nt: TGTGCCAGCAGACCCATTGGGGGGAATCAGCCCCAGCATTTT
clone_size: medium-sized
v_call: TRBV6-1
d_call: .
j_call: TRBJ1-5

cdr3_aa: CASSLGTGNYNSPLHF
cdr3_nt: TGTGCCAGCAGCCTCGGGACAGGCAACTATAATTCACCCCTCCACTTT
clone_size: many
v_call: TRBV11-1
d_call: TRBD1
j_call: TRBJ1-6

cdr3_aa: CSARVPGTGNTGELFF
cdr3_nt: TGCAGTGCTAGAGTACCAGGGACAGGGAACACCGGGGAGCTGTTTTTT
clone_size: many
v_call: TRBV20-1
d_call: TRBD1
j_call: TRBJ2-2

cdr3_aa: CASSGAQGTGTEAFF
cdr3_nt: TGCGCCAGCAGCGGCGCTCAGGGGACAGGGACTGAAGCTTTCTTT
clone_size: many
v_call: TRBV5-1
d_call: TRBD1
j_call: TRBJ1-1

cdr3_aa: CSVAGAGTDTQYF
cdr3_nt: TGCAGCGTGGCAGGGGCGGGCACAGATACGCAGTATTTT
clone_size: .
v_call: TRBV29-1
d_call: .
j_call: TRBJ2-3

cdr3_aa: CASSSTKLAGGSDTQYF
cdr3_nt: TGTGCCAGCAGCTCTACCAAGCTGGCGGGAGGATCAGATACGCAGTATTTT
clone_size: many
v_call: TRBV11-2
d_call: TRBD2
j_call: TRBJ2-3

cdr3_aa: CASIRTGGYLVTDTQYF
cdr3_nt: TGTGCCAGCATCCGGACAGGGGGGTACCTCGTTACAGATACGCAGTATTTT
clone_size: medium-sized
v_call: TRBV6-1
d_call: TRBD1
j_call: TRBJ2-3

cdr3_aa: CASSRAASESEQYF
cdr3_nt: TGTGCCAGCTCAAGGGCGGCCTCTGAGTCCGAGCAGTACTTC
clone_size: many
v_call: TRBV18
d_call: .
j_call: TRBJ2-7

cdr3_aa: CASSLEVGTASYEQYF
cdr3_nt: TGTGCCAGCAGTTTAGAAGTGGGGACCGCGTCCTACGAGCAGTACTTC
clone_size: many
v_call: TRBV27
d_call: .
j_call: TRBJ2-7